The next 2 T cell receptor beta chains were all read from a single sample in a study of blood T cells in healthy people across ages. A second 7 to 11 cycle PCR used barcoded and J-beta primers. One entry per CDR3 protein results from TCRdb running MiXCR on the 5' RACE reads. The profile shows roughly 730,000 distinct CDR3 sequences, 56% of them singletons. The specimen sequenced was blood. Receptors were obtained from a man aged 40-55 years in good health.

CDR3 residues: CASSKDRGYGNEQYF. The CDR3 bases are TGTGCCAGCAGCAAGGACAGGGGATATGGAAATGAGCAGTACTTC. The chain recombines TRBV21-1 with TRBJ2-5; the table's D call, TRBD1, was not checked against the DNA. TRBV21-1 has pseudogene status. This CDR3 is 15 amino acids long.

This sequence joins TRBV5-6 and TRBJ2-1, with 9 bases lining up with TRBD2. Germline V lookup: CDR1 SGHDT, CDR2 YYEEEE. The trim removed 3 bases at V and 1 base at J, leaving 11 bases unmatched. This CDR3 is 18 amino acids long. The CDR3 nucleotides are TGTGCCAGCAGCTCGGGGCTAGCGGGGAACCCGTCCTACAATGAGCAGTTCTTC. It encodes CASSSGLAGNPSYNEQFF.